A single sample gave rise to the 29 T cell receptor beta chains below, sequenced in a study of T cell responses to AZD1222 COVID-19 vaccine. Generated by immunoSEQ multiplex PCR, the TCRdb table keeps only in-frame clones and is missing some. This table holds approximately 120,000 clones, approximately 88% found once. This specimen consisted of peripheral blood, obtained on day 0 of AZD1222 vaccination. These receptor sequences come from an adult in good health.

CDR3 DNA sequence: TGTGCCAGCAGTTACGACGGCGGGGAGCTGTTTTTT. Translated: CASSYDGGELFF. The chain recombines TRBV6-5 with TRBJ2-2; D is unclear. Germline V CDR1 and CDR2: MNHEY, SVGAGI. This CDR3 contains 12 residues. Trimming removed 2 bases from V and 7 bases from J, with 5 bases in between.

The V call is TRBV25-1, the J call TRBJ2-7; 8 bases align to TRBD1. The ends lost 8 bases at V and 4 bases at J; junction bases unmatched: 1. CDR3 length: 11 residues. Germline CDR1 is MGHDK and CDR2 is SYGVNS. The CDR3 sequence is CASGQGYEQYF. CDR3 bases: TGTGCCAGCGGACAGGGTTACGAGCAGTACTTC.

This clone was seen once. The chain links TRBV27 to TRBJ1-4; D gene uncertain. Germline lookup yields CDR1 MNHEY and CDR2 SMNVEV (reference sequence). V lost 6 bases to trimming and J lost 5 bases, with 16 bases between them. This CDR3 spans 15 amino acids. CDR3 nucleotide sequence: TGTGCCAGCAGCGCTTCATCTACCCTAAATGAAAAACTGTTTTTT. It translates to CASSASSTLNEKLFF. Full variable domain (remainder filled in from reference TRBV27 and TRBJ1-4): EAQVTQNPRYLITVTGKKLTVTCSQNMNHEYMSWYRQDPGLGLRQIYYSMNVEVTDKGDVPEGYKVSRKEKRNFPLILESPSPNQTSLYFCASSASSTLNEKLFFGSGTQLSVL.

The CDR3, as DNA: TGCGCCAGCAGCCAGACACGGGAGGGGTTAAAACTGTTTTTT. Protein product: CASSQTREGLKLFF. The rearrangement joins TRBV4-1 to TRBJ1-4; perhaps TRBD1 as D (5 bases). The CDR3 covers 14 residues. Trimming stripped 3 bases from V and 10 bases from J, with 15 bases between. Germline V gives CDR1 MGHRA, CDR2 YSYEKL.

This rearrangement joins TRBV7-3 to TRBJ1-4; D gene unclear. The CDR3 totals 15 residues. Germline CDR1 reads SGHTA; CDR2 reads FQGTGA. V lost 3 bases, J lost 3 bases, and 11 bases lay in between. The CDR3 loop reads CASSFSGEANEKLFF. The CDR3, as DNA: TGTGCCAGCAGCTTTTCTGGGGAGGCTAATGAAAAACTGTTTTTT.

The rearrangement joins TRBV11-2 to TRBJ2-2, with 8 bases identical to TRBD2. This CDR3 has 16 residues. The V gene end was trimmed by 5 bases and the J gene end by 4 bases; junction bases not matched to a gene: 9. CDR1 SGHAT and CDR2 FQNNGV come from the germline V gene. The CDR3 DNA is TGTGCCAGCAGCCCCCCAGCGGGAGAGGTCACCGGGGAGCTGTTTTTT. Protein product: CASSPPAGEVTGELFF.

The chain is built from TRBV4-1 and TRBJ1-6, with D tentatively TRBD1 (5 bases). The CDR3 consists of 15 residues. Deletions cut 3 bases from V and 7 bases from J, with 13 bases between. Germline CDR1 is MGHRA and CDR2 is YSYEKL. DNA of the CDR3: TGCGCCAGCAGCCAGGAGGGGCGGAACAATTCACCCCTCCACTTT. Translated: CASSQEGRNNSPLHF.

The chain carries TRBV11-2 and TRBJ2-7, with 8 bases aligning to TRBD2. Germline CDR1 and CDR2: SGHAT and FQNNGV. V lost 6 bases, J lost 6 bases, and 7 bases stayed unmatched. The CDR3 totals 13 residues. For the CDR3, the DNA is TGTGCCAGCAGTTCGGGAGGGGTCTCCGAGCAGTACTTC. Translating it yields CASSSGGVSEQYF.

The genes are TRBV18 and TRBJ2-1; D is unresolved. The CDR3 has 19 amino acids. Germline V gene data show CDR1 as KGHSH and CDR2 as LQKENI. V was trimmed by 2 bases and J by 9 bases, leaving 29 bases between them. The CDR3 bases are TGTGCCAGCTCACCAGTCAGTCCCCTCATAGCTATACAAAAGAGTGAGCAGTTCTTC. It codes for CASSPVSPLIAIQKSEQFF.

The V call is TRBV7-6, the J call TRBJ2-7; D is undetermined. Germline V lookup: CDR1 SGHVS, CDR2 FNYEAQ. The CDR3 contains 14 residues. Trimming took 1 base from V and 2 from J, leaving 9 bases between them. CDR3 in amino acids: CASSLGGGPYEQYF. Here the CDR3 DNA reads TGTGCCAGCAGCTTAGGCGGCGGTCCCTACGAGCAGTACTTC.

Here the CDR3 reads CASSVATGGNEKLFF. For the CDR3, the DNA is TGTGCCAGCAGCGTCGCGACAGGGGGTAATGAAAAACTGTTTTTT. The chain links TRBV5-4 to TRBJ1-4; TRBD1 aligns across 9 bases. Germline V lookup: CDR1 SGHNT, CDR2 YYREEE (reference sequence). V was clipped by 4 bases and J by 4 bases; unmatched bases: 5. CDR3 length: 15 amino acids.

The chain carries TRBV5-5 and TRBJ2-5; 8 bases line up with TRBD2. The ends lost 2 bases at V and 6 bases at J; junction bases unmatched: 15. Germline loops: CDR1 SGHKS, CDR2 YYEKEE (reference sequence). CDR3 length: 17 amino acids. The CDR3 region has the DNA TGTGCCAGCAGCTTCGAGATTGCGGGAGGAGTTAGGAAGACCCAGTACTTC. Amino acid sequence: CASSFEIAGGVRKTQYF.

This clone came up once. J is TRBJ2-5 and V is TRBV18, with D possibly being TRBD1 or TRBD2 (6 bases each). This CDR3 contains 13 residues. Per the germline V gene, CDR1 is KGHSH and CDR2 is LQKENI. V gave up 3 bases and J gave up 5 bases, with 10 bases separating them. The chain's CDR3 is CASSPGGWETQYF. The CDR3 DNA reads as TGTGCCAGCTCACCGGGGGGCTGGGAGACCCAGTACTTC.

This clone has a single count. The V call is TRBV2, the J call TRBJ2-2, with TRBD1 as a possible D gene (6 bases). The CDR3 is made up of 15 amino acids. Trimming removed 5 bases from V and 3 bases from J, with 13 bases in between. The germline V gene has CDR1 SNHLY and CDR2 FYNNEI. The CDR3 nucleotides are TGTGCCAGCAGTATAAGAGGGGGACACACCGGGGAGCTGTTTTTT. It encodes CASSIRGGHTGELFF.

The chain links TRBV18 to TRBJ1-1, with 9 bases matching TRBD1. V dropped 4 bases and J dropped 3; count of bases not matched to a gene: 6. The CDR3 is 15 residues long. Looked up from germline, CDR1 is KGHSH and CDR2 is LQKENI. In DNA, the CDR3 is TGTGCCAGCTCACTCCGGACAGGGGAAGACACTGAAGCTTTCTTT. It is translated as CASSLRTGEDTEAFF.

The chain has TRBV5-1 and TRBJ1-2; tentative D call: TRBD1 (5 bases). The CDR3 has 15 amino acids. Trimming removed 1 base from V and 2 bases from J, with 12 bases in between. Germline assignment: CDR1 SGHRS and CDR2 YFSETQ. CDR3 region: CASSLQEAGNYGYTF. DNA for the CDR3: TGCGCCAGCAGCTTGCAGGAGGCAGGGAACTATGGCTACACCTTC.

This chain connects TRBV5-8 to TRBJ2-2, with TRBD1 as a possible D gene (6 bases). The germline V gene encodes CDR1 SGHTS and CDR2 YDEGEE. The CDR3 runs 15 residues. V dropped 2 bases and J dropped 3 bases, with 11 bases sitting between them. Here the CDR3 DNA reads TGTGCCAGCAGCTTCGGGAACAGGGACACCGGGGAGCTGTTTTTT. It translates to CASSFGNRDTGELFF.

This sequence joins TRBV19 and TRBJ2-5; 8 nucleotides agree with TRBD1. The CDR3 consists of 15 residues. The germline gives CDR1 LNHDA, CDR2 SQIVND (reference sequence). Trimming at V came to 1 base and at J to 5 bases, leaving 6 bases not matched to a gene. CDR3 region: CASSIVGTGPETQYF. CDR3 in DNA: TGTGCCAGTAGTATAGTTGGGACAGGACCCGAGACCCAGTACTTC. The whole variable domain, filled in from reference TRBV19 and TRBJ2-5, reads DGGITQSPKYLFRKEGQNVTLSCEQNLNHDAMYWYRQDPGQGLRLIYYSQIVNDFQKGDIAEGYSVSREKKESFPLTVTSAQKNPTAFYLCASSIVGTGPETQYFGPGTRLLVL.

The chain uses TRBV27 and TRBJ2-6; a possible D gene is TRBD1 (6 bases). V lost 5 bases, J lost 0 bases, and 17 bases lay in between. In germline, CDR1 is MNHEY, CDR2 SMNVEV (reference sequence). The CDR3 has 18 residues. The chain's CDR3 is CASSHRQAPHSGANVLTF. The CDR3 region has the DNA TGTGCCAGCAGTCACCGACAGGCCCCTCACTCTGGGGCCAACGTCCTGACTTTC.

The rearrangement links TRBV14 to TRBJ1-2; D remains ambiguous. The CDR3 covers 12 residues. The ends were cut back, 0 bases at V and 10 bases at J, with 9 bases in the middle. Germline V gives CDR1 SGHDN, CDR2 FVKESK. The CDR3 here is CASSQERQIYTF. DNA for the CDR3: TGTGCCAGCAGCCAAGAACGCCAGATCTACACCTTC.

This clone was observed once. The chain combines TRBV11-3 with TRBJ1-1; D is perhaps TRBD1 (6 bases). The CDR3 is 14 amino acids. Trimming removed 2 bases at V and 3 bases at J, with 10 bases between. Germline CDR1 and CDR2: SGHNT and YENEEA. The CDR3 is CASSLTGRYTEAFF. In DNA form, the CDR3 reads TGTGCCAGCAGCTTAACAGGGCGTTACACTGAAGCTTTCTTT.

Here the CDR3 DNA reads TGTGCCTGGAGTCGAAGGGTGGCTAGCGATACGCAGTATTTT. Protein product: CAWSRRVASDTQYF. V and J are TRBV30 and TRBJ2-3; tentatively, D is TRBD2 (5 bases). The germline CDR1 and CDR2 sequences are GTSNPN and SVGIG (reference sequence). The CDR3 loop spans 14 amino acids. V dropped 2 bases and J dropped 6 bases, with 15 bases sitting between them.

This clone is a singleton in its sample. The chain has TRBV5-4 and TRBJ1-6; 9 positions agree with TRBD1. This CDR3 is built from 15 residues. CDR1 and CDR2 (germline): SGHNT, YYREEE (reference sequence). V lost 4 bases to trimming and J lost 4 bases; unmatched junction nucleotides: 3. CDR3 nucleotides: TGTGCCAGCAGCGGAGGGACAGGGTATAATTCACCCCTCCACTTT. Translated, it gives CASSGGTGYNSPLHF.

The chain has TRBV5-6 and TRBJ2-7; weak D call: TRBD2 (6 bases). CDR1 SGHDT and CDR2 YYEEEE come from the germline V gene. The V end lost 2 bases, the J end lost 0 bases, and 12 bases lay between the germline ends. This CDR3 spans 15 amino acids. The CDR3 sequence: CASSFGRGYSYEQYF. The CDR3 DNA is TGTGCCAGCAGCTTCGGGCGGGGCTACTCCTACGAGCAGTACTTC.

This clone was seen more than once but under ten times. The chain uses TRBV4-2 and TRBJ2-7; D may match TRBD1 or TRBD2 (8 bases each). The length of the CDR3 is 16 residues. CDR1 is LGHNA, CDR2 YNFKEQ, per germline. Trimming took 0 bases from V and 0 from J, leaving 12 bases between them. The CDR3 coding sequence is TGTGCCAGCAGCCAAGATAGCGGGACAGGCTCCTACGAGCAGTACTTC. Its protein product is CASSQDSGTGSYEQYF.

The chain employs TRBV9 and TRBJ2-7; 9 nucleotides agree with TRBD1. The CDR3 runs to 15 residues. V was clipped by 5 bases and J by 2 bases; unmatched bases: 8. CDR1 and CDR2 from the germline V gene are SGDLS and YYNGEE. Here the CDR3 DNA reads TGTGCCAGCAGTGCTACCGGGACAGGGCCCTACGAGCAGTACTTC. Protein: CASSATGTGPYEQYF.

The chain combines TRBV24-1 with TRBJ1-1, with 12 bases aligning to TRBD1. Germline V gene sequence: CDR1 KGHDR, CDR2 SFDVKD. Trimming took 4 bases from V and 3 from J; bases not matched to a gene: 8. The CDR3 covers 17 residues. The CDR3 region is CATSDSGTGGSDTEAFF. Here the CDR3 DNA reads TGTGCCACCAGTGACTCCGGGACAGGGGGCTCGGACACTGAAGCTTTCTTT.

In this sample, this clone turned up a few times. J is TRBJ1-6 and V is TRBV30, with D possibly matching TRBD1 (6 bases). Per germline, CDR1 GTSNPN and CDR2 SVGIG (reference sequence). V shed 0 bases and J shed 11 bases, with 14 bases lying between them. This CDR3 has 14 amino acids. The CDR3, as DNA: TGTGCCTGGAGTGTATCGGGGGGCGCGGCACCCCTCCACTTT. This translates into CAWSVSGGAAPLHF.

The CDR3 nucleotides read TGTGCCAGCAGCCCCGGGACAGAGACCTACGAGCAGTACTTC. Translation: CASSPGTETYEQYF. The chain joins TRBV28 to TRBJ2-7; 7 nucleotides agree with TRBD1. Looked up from germline, CDR1 is MDHEN and CDR2 is SYDVKM. This CDR3 is built from 14 residues. Trimming took 6 bases from V and 2 from J; bases not matched to a gene: 7.